Listed below are T cell receptor beta chains from one sample, sequenced in a study of blood T cell repertoires in COVID-19. The data were produced by immunoSEQ multiplex PCR, yet TCRdb's version contains in-frame clones alone and is incomplete. The sample shows approximately 100,000 clones, approximately 82% of them seen only once. The sequenced sample was peripheral blood. These receptors were taken from a man between 65 and 79 years old with active or convalescent COVID-19. The CDR3 runs from the conserved cysteine through the conserved F or W. A D gene is named only where the DNA matches it firmly. Clone size is shown for a subset of rows, as once, few, many or a class of expanded clone.

V gene	clone size	J gene	D gene	CDR3 DNA	CDR3 protein
TRBV27	once	TRBJ1-5	.	TGTGCCAGCAGAACAACAGGGCGCGGCAATCAGCCCCAGCATTTT	CASRTTGRGNQPQHF
TRBV5-4	.	TRBJ2-7	TRBD2	TGTGCCAGCAGCCCGTCTACTAGCGGGGCAACCTACGAGCAGTACTTC	CASSPSTSGATYEQYF
TRBV12-3/TRBV12-4	.	TRBJ1-2	TRBD1	TGTGCCAGCAGTAACTCAGGGGGTGTTGGCTACACCTTC	CASSNSGGVGYTF
TRBV11-2	few	TRBJ2-1	TRBD2	TGTGCCAGCAGCAAACGCCGCACTAGCGGGGGGGGCTTATACAATGAGCAGTTCTTC	CASSKRRTSGGGLYNEQFF
TRBV12-3/TRBV12-4	.	TRBJ1-1	.	TGTGCCAGCAGTTGGGCGAACACTGAAGCTTTCTTT	CASSWANTEAFF
TRBV18	few	TRBJ1-4	.	TGTGCCAGCTCACCCGGACAGAATGAAAAACTGTTTTTT	CASSPGQNEKLFF
TRBV5-6	.	TRBJ1-1	.	TGTGCCAGCAGCTTGACAGGATCGGCTGAAGCTTTCTTT	CASSLTGSAEAFF
TRBV4-2	.	TRBJ2-3	TRBD2	TGTGCCAGCAGCCAAGCGACTAGCGGGGGCCGGGGGATAGATACGCAGTATTTT	CASSQATSGGRGIDTQYF
TRBV7-9	.	TRBJ1-1	.	TGTGCCAGCAGCTTACGGGAGGAAGCTTTCTTT	CASSLREEAFF
TRBV27	.	TRBJ2-7	.	TGTGCCAGTAAAAGGGCAGGGTCTATCTATCCCCACGAGCAGTACTTC	CASKRAGSIYPHEQYF
TRBV6-5	.	TRBJ1-4	TRBD1	TGTGCCAGCAGACAGGGGCGTGGGGAAAAACTGTTTTTT	CASRQGRGEKLFF
TRBV4-1	.	TRBJ2-4	TRBD1	TGCGCCAGCCGGGGACGGACAGGGAAAAACATTCAGTACTTC	CASRGRTGKNIQYF
TRBV30	.	TRBJ2-7	.	TGTGCCTGGAACCGGGACTTAATCTACGAGCAGTACTTC	CAWNRDLIYEQYF
TRBV3-1/TRBV3-2	once	TRBJ1-5	.	TGTGCCAGCAGCCTCCCTAATCAGCCCCAGCATTTT	CASSLPNQPQHF
TRBV11-2	once	TRBJ2-6	TRBD1	TGTGCCAGCAGCCCGGGACAGACTCTTACCATCTCTGGGGCCAACGTCCTGACTTTC	CASSPGQTLTISGANVLTF
TRBV10-3	once	TRBJ2-7	.	TGTGCCATCAGTGAACCCCCAGGGTCGGACGAGCAGTACTTC	CAISEPPGSDEQYF
TRBV5-4	few	TRBJ2-3	.	TGTGCCAGCAGCTCCAATATAGAAGCAGATACGCAGTATTTT	CASSSNIEADTQYF
TRBV10-3	.	TRBJ1-5	.	TGTGCCATCAAACAGGAGGGGCAGCCCCAGCATTTT	CAIKQEGQPQHF
TRBV2	.	TRBJ2-3	.	TGTGCCAGCAGTGGCCTTTCCAGGGGAGATACGCAGTATTTT	CASSGLSRGDTQYF
TRBV21-1	.	TRBJ2-5	.	TGTGCCAGCAGCCCACTGCTAGCGGGGGCTGGGGAGACCCAGTACTTC	CASSPLLAGAGETQYF
TRBV5-1	.	TRBJ2-1	TRBD2	TGCGCCAGCAGCTGGGGTCTGGCGGGGGGTAACTACAATGAGCAGTTCTTC	CASSWGLAGGNYNEQFF
TRBV2	.	TRBJ2-3	TRBD2	TGTGCCAGCAGTGGGCTAGCGGCGACAGATACGCAGTATTTT	CASSGLAATDTQYF
TRBV3-1/TRBV3-2	.	TRBJ2-7	TRBD2	TGTGCCAGCAGCCAAGCCGGCGTAGCGGGACAGCAGTACTTC	CASSQAGVAGQQYF
TRBV27	once	TRBJ2-3	TRBD1	TGTGCCAGCAGTCTCCGGGACAGGGGCACAGATACGCAGTATTTT	CASSLRDRGTDTQYF
TRBV7-2	.	TRBJ2-7	TRBD2	TGTGCCAGCAGCTTACAGCGGGGGAGGTCCGAGCAGTACTTC	CASSLQRGRSEQYF
TRBV6-5	.	TRBJ1-3	TRBD1	TGTGCCAGTGGGACAGGGGGTGGAAACACCATATATTTT	CASGTGGGNTIYF
TRBV18	.	TRBJ2-7	.	TGTGCCAGCTCCCTCGCGCCAACCTACGAGCAGTACTTC	CASSLAPTYEQYF
TRBV6-5	.	TRBJ2-3	.	TGTGCCAGCAGTTTTAGCGACACAGATACGCAGTATTTT	CASSFSDTDTQYF
TRBV7-2	.	TRBJ1-2	.	TGTGCCAGCAGCCACCTCCGGAGAGACTATGGCTACACCTTC	CASSHLRRDYGYTF
TRBV9	.	TRBJ1-6	.	TGTGCCAGCAGCGTAGAGCCCACTGAGTCACCCCTCCACTTT	CASSVEPTESPLHF
TRBV18	.	TRBJ1-4	.	TGTGCCAGCTCACAGCAACAGGGTACTAATGAAAAACTGTTTTTT	CASSQQQGTNEKLFF
TRBV6-1	.	TRBJ1-2	TRBD1	TGTGCCAGCAGTGAACCAGGGGGCGCGTCCATCTATGGCTACACCTTC	CASSEPGGASIYGYTF
TRBV2	.	TRBJ1-3	.	TGTGCCAGCGGTCTGAGGGGGAGAGGAAACACCATATATTTT	CASGLRGRGNTIYF
TRBV11-2	.	TRBJ1-2	.	TGTGCCAGCAGCTTATACCAGGGAAGAAGCTATGGCTACACCTTC	CASSLYQGRSYGYTF
TRBV21-1	.	TRBJ1-2	.	TGTGCCAGCACCCACGGGACAGTCCTCTATGGCTACACCTTC	CASTHGTVLYGYTF
TRBV7-2	.	TRBJ1-2	.	TGTGCCAGCAGCTTACAGTCCCTGGATGGCTACACCTTC	CASSLQSLDGYTF
TRBV29-1	.	TRBJ2-1	.	TGCAGCGCTTCAGGACATCAGGCCAATGAGCAGTTCTTC	CSASGHQANEQFF